One sample yielded the 24 T cell receptor beta chains listed below, sequenced in a study of regulatory T cells in long-lasting Graves disease. Time point specified: newly diagnosed GD, antithyroid drugs for less than 3 months. RNA isolated from PBMCs was used to make the TCR library. In building TCR beta libraries, iRepertoire HTBI primers were used together with Arm-PCR of CDR3 regions. TCRdb passed the multiplex PCR reads through MiXCR, listing each CDR3 protein once. The table has 350,000 to 550,000 distinct CDR3 sequences, around 13% seen once; the top ten hold around a sixth. The same data also contributed to another study, on T cells in Graves' hyperthyroidism and ophthalmopathy.

The specimen was peripheral blood mononuclear cells (PBMCs), collected at new diagnosis, from a patient treated with antithyroid drugs. These receptors were taken from a woman between 50 and 59 years old with Graves disease.

V usage is TRBV7-6 and J usage is TRBJ2-7, with TRBD1 as a possible D gene (7 bases). The V gene's germline CDR1 is SGHVS and CDR2 FNYEAQ. V lost 5 bases, J lost 2 bases, and 13 bases lay in between. The CDR3 totals 14 residues. CDR3 loop: CASSRGRGAYEQYF. Here the CDR3 DNA reads TGTGCCAGCAGCCGAGGCAGGGGGGCCTACGAGCAGTACTTC.

The V and J genes are TRBV6-2 or TRBV6-3 and TRBJ1-5; 10 bases align to TRBD1. The CDR3 has 15 residues. After removal of 9 bases from V and 3 bases from J, the junction contained 8 bases not matched to a gene. CDR1 and CDR2 from the germline V gene are MNHEY and SVGEGT. The CDR3: CASTRGTGANQPQHF. The CDR3 DNA is TGTGCCAGTACCCGCGGGACAGGGGCCAATCAGCCCCAGCATTTT.

The chain uses TRBV9 and TRBJ2-1; possible D gene TRBD2, 5 bases. The germline gives CDR1 SGDLS, CDR2 YYNGEE. This CDR3 contains 15 residues. V was cut by 3 bases and J by 3 bases, with 13 bases left in between. CDR3 DNA: TGTGCCAGCAGCGGGAGGACGGATCACTACAATGAGCAGTTCTTC. Protein sequence: CASSGRTDHYNEQFF.

CDR3: CASSLQTGADYNEQFF. Written as DNA, the CDR3 is TGTGCCAGCAGCCTCCAGACAGGGGCCGACTACAATGAGCAGTTCTTC. V gene TRBV9 combines with J gene TRBJ2-1, with 8 nucleotides matching TRBD1. Germline trimming cut 4 bases from V and 3 bases from J; bases unmatched to any gene: 9. The germline V gene has CDR1 SGDLS and CDR2 YYNGEE. The CDR3 is 16 residues long.

The chain links TRBV6-4 to TRBJ1-2; the D gene is possibly TRBD1 (6 bases). Germline CDR1 reads MRHNA; CDR2 reads SNTAGT. Deletions cut 0 bases from V and 4 bases from J, with 15 bases between. The CDR3 sequence is 16 residues long. This CDR3 is CASSDSYRASFYGYTF. The CDR3 coding sequence is TGTGCCAGCAGTGACTCGTACAGGGCCTCCTTCTATGGCTACACCTTC.

This clonotype was observed at least ten times. The chain joins TRBV29-1 to TRBJ1-1; maybe TRBD1 (5 bases). V was pared by 6 bases and J by 3 bases, with 11 bases between. CDR3 length equals 12 residues. Germline CDR1 reads SQVTM; CDR2 reads ANQGSEA. CDR3 nucleotide sequence: TGCAGCGTCGTAAGGGGATACACTGAAGCTTTCTTT. It codes for CSVVRGYTEAFF.

The gene calls are TRBV7-9 and TRBJ2-3; D remains unclear. CDR1 and CDR2 (germline): SEHNR, FQNEAQ (reference sequence). V dropped 4 bases and J dropped 6 bases, with 8 bases sitting between them. The CDR3 has 12 amino acids. In DNA form, the CDR3 reads TGTGCCAGCAGCTCCCGGCGTGATACGCAGTATTTT. Encoded protein: CASSSRRDTQYF.

This clonotype was counted many times. V gene TRBV13 combines with J gene TRBJ2-3; 7 bases align to TRBD2. In germline, CDR1 is PRHDT, CDR2 FYEKMQ (reference sequence). With 6 bases clipped from V and 6 bases from J, the junction kept 9 bases outside the gene matches. The CDR3 spans 14 residues. The CDR3 spells CASRQLAYPDTQYF. CDR3 nucleotide sequence: TGTGCCAGCAGACAACTAGCGTACCCCGATACGCAGTATTTT.

The rearrangement uses TRBV5-1 and TRBJ2-1, with 9 bases matching TRBD2. J lost 6 bases, V lost 0 bases, and 4 bases had no gene match. The CDR3 is 15 residues long. Germline values: CDR1 SGHRS, CDR2 YFSETQ. The DNA of the CDR3 is TGCGCCAGCAGCTTGGATAGCGGGAGAGGCAATGAGCAGTTCTTC. Translated: CASSLDSGRGNEQFF.

Points on this clonotype: At one end, the junction sequence differs from germline, possibly due to a read error. The chain combines TRBV11-1 with TRBJ2-1; 11 bases fit TRBD1. CDR1 SGHAT and CDR2 FQDESV come from the germline V gene (reference sequence). The CDR3 is made up of 15 amino acids. The CDR3, as DNA: TGTGCCAGCAGCACGGGACAGGGGGACTACAATAAGCAGTTCTTC. Residues: CASSTGQGDYNKQFF.

The sample holds many counts of this clonotype. The rearrangement uses TRBV12-3 or TRBV12-4 and TRBJ2-1; possible D gene TRBD2, 5 bases. The CDR3 contains 16 residues. V gave up 4 bases and J gave up 5 bases, with 18 bases separating them. The CDR3 here is CASSSRAPRAHNEQFF. As DNA, the CDR3 is TGTGCCAGCAGTTCCCGGGCCCCGAGGGCCCACAATGAGCAGTTCTTC.

This clonotype was seen repeatedly, ten times or more. CDR3 residues: CASSKTGTPNQPQHF. In DNA form, the CDR3 reads TGTGCCAGCAGTAAGACCGGGACACCGAATCAGCCCCAGCATTTT. The chain joins TRBV6-1 to TRBJ1-5; D is perhaps TRBD1 (6 bases). The V gene lost 5 bases and the J gene lost 4 bases, with 15 bases spanning the gap. The CDR3 is 15 residues long. Germline V gene sequence: CDR1 MNHNS, CDR2 SASEGT.

This clonotype was detected ten times or more. The gene calls are TRBV24-1 and TRBJ2-3; 9 nucleotides align to TRBD2. The germline V gene has CDR1 KGHDR and CDR2 SFDVKD. The CDR3 is 15 residues long. The V and J ends lost 3 bases and 1 base, in that order; junction bases with no gene match: 1. The CDR3 DNA follows: TGTGCCACCAGTGATCCTAGCGGGGGCACAGATACGCAGTATTTT. This gives the protein CATSDPSGGTDTQYF.

Turning to this clonotype: A much larger clone lies a single base off, so this may be a read error. The chain couples TRBV7-9 to TRBJ2-1, with a tentative D call TRBD2 (6 bases). The length of the CDR3 is 15 residues. Germline V gene data show CDR1 as SEHNR and CDR2 as FQNEAQ (reference sequence). The CDR3 region is CASSPQGGNHNEQSF. The CDR3, as DNA: TGTGCCAGCAGCCCCCAAGGCGGGAATCACAATGAGCAGTCCTTC.

On this clonotype: With a much larger clone just one base away, this may be a read error. The rearrangement uses TRBV5-1 and TRBJ2-1; 7 nucleotides agree with TRBD1. Germline values: CDR1 SGHRS, CDR2 YFSETQ. V lost 3 bases to trimming and J lost 6 bases; unmatched junction nucleotides: 9. The CDR3 has 15 residues. CDR3 residues: CASSSFRQGVNEQFF. The CDR3 DNA reads as TGCGCCAGCAGCTCGTTTCGCCAGGGGGTCAATGAGCAGTTCTTC.

This clonotype was seen a handful of times. A much larger clone differs by one base, so this may be a read error. The rearrangement joins TRBV11-2 to TRBJ2-3; D possibly corresponds to TRBD2 (6 bases). V shed 5 bases and J shed 1 base, with 31 bases lying between them. In germline, CDR1 is SGHAT, CDR2 FQNNGV. The CDR3 covers 21 residues. The CDR3 region is CASSPRAKATRDKTGTDTQYF. The DNA for the CDR3 is TGTGCCAGCAGCCCCCGGGCCAAGGCGACGCGGGATAAAACCGGCACAGATACGCAGTATTTT. Full variable domain (rest looked up from reference TRBV11-2 and TRBJ2-3): EAGVAQSPRYKIIEKRQSVAFWCNPISGHATLYWYQQILGQGPKLLIQFQNNGVVDDSQLPKDRFSAERLKGVDSTLKIQPAKLEDSAVYLCASSPRAKATRDKTGTDTQYFGPGTRLTVL.

This clonotype was counted at least ten times. This sequence joins TRBV2 and TRBJ2-1; 12 bases are shared with TRBD2. Germline V gene data show CDR1 as SNHLY and CDR2 as FYNNEI. J was trimmed by 7 bases and V by 7 bases; bases with no gene match: 8. The CDR3 totals 15 residues. CDR3 in amino acids: CASKRTSGKFNEQFF. CDR3 DNA: TGTGCCAGCAAACGGACTAGCGGGAAGTTTAATGAGCAGTTCTTC.

This clonotype was seen at least ten times. This rearrangement joins TRBV28 to TRBJ1-1; tentative D call: TRBD1 (5 bases). Germline CDR1 reads MDHEN; CDR2 reads SYDVKM. The CDR3 loop spans 13 amino acids. V lost 6 bases and J 4 bases, leaving 12 bases between the germline ends. This chain's CDR3 is CASSRDWVTEAFF. In DNA, the CDR3 is TGTGCCAGCAGCCGGGACTGGGTCACTGAAGCTTTCTTT.

This clonotype appeared a few times. As DNA, the CDR3 is TGTGCCAGCAGCCAAGCCGGGACAGCATATGGCTACACCTTC. This gives the protein CASSQAGTAYGYTF. The V gene is TRBV3-1, the J gene TRBJ1-2, with 7 bases that match TRBD1. J lost 5 bases, V lost 1 base, and 4 bases had no gene match. CDR1 and CDR2 from the germline V gene are LGHDT and YNNKEL (reference sequence). The CDR3 has 14 residues.

This clonotype showed up many times. This chain connects TRBV5-8 to TRBJ2-5, with D tentatively TRBD1 (6 bases). The germline gives CDR1 SGHTS, CDR2 YDEGEE. This CDR3 comprises 15 residues. Trimming took 4 bases from V and 0 from J, leaving 13 bases between them. This chain's CDR3 is CASSTTGQYQETQYF. CDR3 sequence (DNA): TGTGCCAGCAGCACCACAGGGCAGTACCAAGAGACCCAGTACTTC.

This clonotype appeared many times. CDR3 DNA sequence: TGCAGCGTTGAAGAACAGGACTACGAGCAGTACTTC. Its protein product is CSVEEQDYEQYF. This chain links TRBV29-1 with TRBJ2-7; perhaps TRBD1 as D (5 bases). Germline loops: CDR1 SQVTM, CDR2 ANQGSEA. The CDR3 consists of 12 residues. The ends were cut back, 0 bases at V and 3 bases at J, with 6 bases in the middle.

This clonotype occurred many times. This sequence joins TRBV2 and TRBJ1-6, with D hard to call. This CDR3 region has 11 residues. V shed 6 bases and J shed 15 bases, with 12 bases lying between them. Germline loops: CDR1 SNHLY, CDR2 FYNNEI. This CDR3 is CASSPRSVLHF. The DNA for the CDR3 is TGTGCCAGCAGCCCAAGGTCGGTCCTCCACTTT.

This clonotype was found many times. The chain links TRBV28 to TRBJ2-7; D might be TRBD2 (7 bases). Germline V gene sequence: CDR1 MDHEN, CDR2 SYDVKM. This CDR3 region has 17 residues. V lost 3 bases, J lost 6 bases, and 24 bases lay in between. CDR3 nucleotide sequence: TGTGCCAGCAGTTTGGTGCGGGAGACGCTCAGGGGCGGCGAGCAGTACTTC. This translates into CASSLVRETLRGGEQYF. Looking up the rest from reference TRBV28 and TRBJ2-7 gives the full variable domain: DVKVTQSSRYLVKRTGEKVFLECVQDMDHENMFWYRQDPGLGLRLIYFSYDVKMKEKGDIPEGYSVSREKKERFSLILESASTNQTSMYLCASSLVRETLRGGEQYFGPGTRLTVT.

J is TRBJ1-1 and V is TRBV5-6; D remains ambiguous. Trimming left V 0 bases short and J 2 bases short, with 8 bases between. There are 14 residues in the CDR3. Germline-derived CDR1 and CDR2 are SGHDT and YYEEEE. The CDR3, as DNA: TGTGCCAGCAGCTTGGGGGTATTAAACACTGAAGCTTTCTTT. Protein sequence: CASSLGVLNTEAFF.